This T cell receptor beta chain stems from a study of blood T cell repertoires in COVID-19. Study in general: COVID-19 samples collected from the United States, Italy and Spain covered acute and convalescent phases. PBMCs, B-cell-depleted T cells, or T cells were the source of the cDNA or gDNA that made up the material.

In the source study's methods: Scientists estimated how many nucleated cells there were by amplifying reference gene primers. Libraries were prepared by immunoSEQ multiplex PCR; TCRdb keeps only in-frame clonotypes and omits some of them. Clone size and V and J calls were adopted from that table, with D and trimming inferred from the DNA. The table shows over 60,000 clones, with about 88% occurring only once. This clone was counted a few times. CDR3 size: 15 residues. Germline V lookup: CDR1 KGHSH, CDR2 LQKENI. Trimming stripped 1 base from V and 4 bases from J, with 13 bases between. The rearrangement links TRBV18 to TRBJ1-2; D uncertain. The TCR was taken from a man of 80 years or more with acute or convalescent COVID-19. The sample consisted of peripheral blood. The CDR3: CASSPQAEKTYGYTF. CDR3 DNA: TGTGCCAGCTCACCACAGGCGGAGAAGACCTATGGCTACACCTTC. The variable domain in full, completed from reference TRBV18 and TRBJ1-2, reads NAGVMQNPRHLVRRRGQEARLRCSPMKGHSHVYWYRQLPEEGLKFMVYLQKENIIDESGMPKERFSAEFPKEGPSILRIQQVVRGDSAAYFCASSPQAEKTYGYTFGSGTRLTVV.